The following is a T cell receptor (beta chain) sequence with its context. This specimen comes from a study of response to subunit inactivated influenza vaccine. TCRdb used MiXCR to reprocess the RT-PCR reads, holding one entry per CDR3 protein. The table lists just under 550,000 distinct CDR3 sequences, roughly 25% of them singletons. Looked up from germline, CDR1 is SGHTA and CDR2 is FQGNSA. With V trimmed by 4 bases and J by 6 bases, 11 bases remained unmatched. This CDR3 is 17 amino acids long. These same records also appear under a second study, on T cells expressing NK-cell markers. That work contributes: 5'RACE template switching with UMIs produced the TCR beta cDNA. Repertoires of TCR beta were obtained from T cells sorted as CD3+CD56+NKG2C+, CD3+CD56+NKG2C- and CD3+CD56-NKG2C+.

The specimen comprised CD4+ T cells sorted from PBMCs, sampled roughly 12 days after vaccination. This sequence joins TRBV7-2 and TRBJ2-1, with 11 bases aligning to TRBD2. The clonotype comes from a man aged 50 to 60 who received an inactivated influenza vaccine. The CDR3 sequence is CASSSVLTSGTANEQFF. CDR3 coding DNA: TGTGCCAGCAGCTCCGTCCTGACTAGCGGGACCGCCAATGAGCAGTTCTTC.